This T cell receptor beta chain was observed in a study of regulatory T cells in long-lasting Graves disease (dated by TCRdb to about 2021). Context from the whole study: Newly diagnosed Graves' disease patients had taken antithyroid drugs for less than 3 months. Persistent Graves' disease patients were compared with newly diagnosed Graves' disease patients by peripheral blood TCR sequencing and RNA sequencing. The study took place in China and was registered as a clinical trial. A total of around 33 samples were covered by TCR sequencing, comprising approximately 13 persistent and roughly 20 newly diagnosed Graves' disease patients.

Study-wide conclusions, independent of this receptor: Preferential use of TRBV28, TRBJ1-2 and TRBJ2-5 was observed in persistent disease, whereas TRBV20-1 and TRBJ2-1 were favored in newly diagnosed disease. Lower TCR Shannon entropy and fewer highly expanded clones were observed in persistent Graves' disease patients than in newly diagnosed patients, which suggested clonal expansion. A larger number of public clonotypes was shared among persistent patients (approximately 2,600) than among newly diagnosed patients (about 990). Because the primary lesion, thyroid tissue, could not be accessed, the study looked at peripheral blood alone. Sequencing and analysis were limited to the TCR beta chain. The authors acknowledged the small sample size as a limitation that may reduce accuracy.

In its sample, this clonotype was seen many times. Its specific antigen is unknown. It has no much larger one-base neighbor in the sample; base qualities were not kept. Its CDR3 holds 12 amino acids, cysteine through phenylalanine. Just CDR3 DNA is preserved here, 36 bases in frame from base 1. The V end loses 2 bases and the J end loses 3 bases, and a stretch of 2 bases separates them. According to the germline V gene, CDR1 reads SGHRS and CDR2 reads YFSETQ. The library was built by means of multiplex PCR. TCRdb records Illumina HiSeq 4000 as the sequencer. TCR beta libraries were built with iRepertoire HTBI primers and Arm-PCR amplification of CDR3 regions. Before sequencing, the PCR products went through gel purification. The paper's data handling went like this. Gene usage analysis of CDR3 amino acid clonotypes used the approximately 62 TRBV and around 14 TRBJ segments found across samples. COPE and FqMerger were used to merge filtered high-quality paired reads into contigs. Contigs were aligned with BLAST to IMGT TRBV, TRBD and TRBJ reference genes, and CDR3 was defined per IMGT. Clonotypes above 0.1% frequency were classified as highly expanded clones. Shannon entropy was used to measure repertoire diversity, and the Gini coefficient was used to measure V-J evenness. A clonotype found in more than one individual was treated as public. The raw public reads went through TCRdb reprocessing: fastp at Q25, MiXCR clone calling, in-frame beta chains kept. All rows with the same CDR3 protein become a single entry with the most common DNA and genes. In this record, the V and J calls reflect TCRdb's handling and not the investigators' own analysis. Within this sample are approximately 470,000 distinct CDR3 sequences, with 15% to 20% of them counted one time only. The ten largest clonotypes hold over 9% of the sample.

According to the study, the label for this sample's time point signals: newly diagnosed GD, antithyroid drugs for less than 3 months. For both TCR sequencing and RNA sequencing, RNA was extracted from PBMCs using TRIzol. The diagnosis of Graves' disease was made according to American Thyroid Association guidelines. Recruitment of patients was carried out at an endocrinology department in Xi'an, China. Each patient gave around 9 milliliters of peripheral blood, collected in an EDTA anticoagulant tube. PBMCs were isolated by Ficoll Paque Plus density gradient separation without further T cell sorting. An Agilent 2100 Bioanalyzer and agarose gel were used to check RNA quality, and a NanoDrop 2000 was used to measure RNA concentration. The sample was also reused in another study, on T cells in Graves' hyperthyroidism and ophthalmopathy. Drawing on the second study: Graves' hyperthyroidism was defined as stable when no progression to ophthalmopathy occurred over 18 months of follow-up. Hyperthyroidism patients were aged 18 to 65 years and newly diagnosed, with disease duration of less than 2 months. Exclusion was applied to patients with uncontrolled infections, other autoimmune diseases, pregnancy or lactation. Diagnoses were based on clinical symptoms, serum thyroxine and TRAb, thyroid ultrasound and orbital computed tomography. For the first round of RT-PCR on the TCR CDR3, the HTBI primer set was used together with the Qiagen OneStep RT-PCR kit. Most expanded thyroid clonotypes (frequency above 0.001) were also detected in blood, a finding suggesting that blood repertoires may reflect thyroid immune responses. A model built on a 13 V-J signature distinguished ophthalmopathy from stable hyperthyroidism, reaching about 88% sensitivity and around 81% specificity in cross-validation and 80%/75% in testing. During validation, the model predicted progression to ophthalmopathy a median of around 6 months ahead of onset, with approximately 71% sensitivity and around 73% specificity. To identify TCR V-J signatures that set the groups apart, the researchers used a discovery cohort of 90 to 100 patients, made up of 40 to 45 with Graves' ophthalmopathy and approximately 57 with stable Graves' hyperthyroidism. Prospective prediction of ophthalmopathy was tested in an independent validation cohort of approximately 19 hyperthyroidism patients and some 17 patients who later progressed to ophthalmopathy. The 75 to 100 discovery patients were divided at random into training and test sets in a 7:3 ratio. The study also compared thyroid tissue and blood T-cell repertoires from roughly 6 Graves' hyperthyroidism patients. After blood sampling, hyperthyroidism patients were treated with methimazole at a starting dose of 30 mg daily, and ophthalmopathy patients were treated with high-dose intravenous methylprednisolone. Libraries were constructed in a second round of multiplex PCR, after which size selection and purification were carried out. The libraries were sequenced on an Illumina HiSeq2000 using paired-end 100 bp reads. SOAPnuke was used to process the raw data, throwing out any read that contained adapters or uncalled bases, had a mean Phred below 15, or lacked an exact constant-primer or identifier match. High-quality paired reads were merged with COPE v1.2.5, and unique nucleotide sequences were defined as clonotypes. Clonotypes were aligned to IMGT TRBV, TRBD and TRBJ reference segments using MiTCR v1.1. Analysis was restricted to V-J combinations with a frequency above 0.0001, which covered 99.2% of repertoires. The TCS score was defined as the ratio of F50 (clonal expansion) to E x V (chaos), calculated using BLOSUM62-based TCRdist between CDR3 peptides within each V-J. Welch's t-statistics and random forest reduced around 550 V-J features to 10 to 15, which were used in a naive Bayes classifier (R e1071). No statistical method was used to set the sample size in advance, and investigators knew the group allocation. The paper describes TCR Vbeta CDR3 sequencing of 140 or so peripheral blood samples, made up of 43 ophthalmopathy patients, approximately 76 hyperthyroidism patients and 17 progressor patients.

The rearranged chain carries TRBV5-1 and TRBJ2-2; the D gene assignment is ambiguous. The source material was peripheral blood mononuclear cells (PBMCs), sampled at new diagnosis, from a patient treated with antithyroid drugs. The receptor's source is a man aged 40-49 years with Graves disease. Donor details come from another sample of the same person, matched by shared clones. The CDR3 corresponds to CASSFHTGELFF. The base sequence is TGCGCCAGCAGCTTCCACACCGGGGAGCTGTTTTTT.